This T cell receptor beta chain is drawn from a study of T cell responses to AZD1222 COVID-19 vaccine (dated by TCRdb to about 2021). As for the study more broadly: A total of more than 230 trial participants underwent TCR sequencing, of whom 207 received two doses of AZD1222 and about 25 received two doses of the MenACWY control vaccine. Trial participants were enrolled into age subgroups of 18-55, 56-69 and 70-plus years, which contained approximately 150, 30 and 60 TCR-sequenced participants, respectively. The full study reports these points: Because no samples from the day 14 peak response were available, repertoires could be characterized only after the peak T cell response. Most participants were white British and females outnumbered males, and the authors suggested that clonal diversity may have been underestimated. Spike-specific TCR breadth and depth rose significantly after two AZD1222 doses compared with day 0 and with MenACWY recipients. CD4 TCRs associated with the vaccine covered the entire spike protein, and the dominant responses were in regions 160-218 and 743-854. Reportedly, almost half of the unique spike-specific TCRs recognized epitopes lying outside the regions that are mutated in the B.1.351 and B.1.1.7 variants. The 56-69-year group was small, and its depth increase did not reach significance, likely because of low power. Conclusions about previously exposed vaccinees are limited, since just six AZD1222 recipients were seropositive for SARS-CoV-2 at baseline.

CDR1 is given as SGHRS and CDR2 as YFSETQ, both from the germline V gene. V is cut by 0 bases and J by 3 bases, and the space between the germline ends is 4 bases. The CDR3 starts with the cysteine, ends with the phenylalanine, and has 12 residues. The kept DNA is CDR3 alone, 36 bases in frame from the first base. Points on this clone: Its antigen remains unidentified. No base quality information exists; no much larger clone differs at one position.

The CDR3 regions of human TCRbeta chains were analyzed by immunosequencing. The study's own analysis went as follows. TCRs in the repertoires were compared against a reference library of SARS-CoV-2-specific TCRs that had been generated with the MIRA antigen-specificity platform. Breadth was defined as the fraction of unique TCRs that were SARS-CoV-2-associated, and depth was defined as the fraction of total T cells that were SARS-CoV-2-associated. Using the MIRA data, each spike-specific TCR was assigned both to the spike region to which the TCR was reactive and to a CD4 or CD8 class. Log10-transformed breadth and depth values were compared by one-way ANOVA with Sidak's multiple comparisons tests. As stored in TCRdb, this immuneACCESS dataset retains in-frame rearrangements with V and J assigned. A fraction of the clones does not appear; measured against another copy, unresolved V genes explain less than half of the discrepancy, and the remainder lacks a known reason. The V and J calls and clone size were taken over from that table, and D and trimming were inferred from the DNA. For this sample there are about 150,000 clones; around 90% appear just once. Around 2.8% of the sample is in the top ten clones.

The meaning of the sample's time point label: baseline before first vaccination. The sample's treatment or condition label, decoded: meningococcal conjugate vaccine given as trial control. Samples from vaccinated people were obtained from the UK trials COV001 and COV002, which included a single-blind randomized controlled phase 2/3 trial of AZD1222 (ChAdOx1 nCoV-19) in healthy adults. For TCRbeta chain sequencing, PBMC samples were collected from trial participants at day 0 and at day 28 after the second dose. This TCR derives from an adult in good health. The sequence is built from TRBV5-1 and TRBJ2-7; no D gene is confidently identified. Here the sequenced sample was peripheral blood, taken on day 0 of MenACWY control vaccination. This receptor has the CDR3 CASSLDGYEQYF. The DNA sequence is as follows: TGCGCCAGCAGCTTGGATGGCTACGAGCAGTACTTC. With all but the CDR3 taken from the reference TRBV5-1 and TRBJ2-7 genes, the full variable domain is: KAGVTQTPRYLIKTRGQQVTLSCSPISGHRSVSWYQQTPGQGLQFLFEYFSETQRNKGNFPGRFSGRQFSNSRSEMNVSTLELGDSALYLCASSLDGYEQYFGPGTRLTVT.